This T cell receptor (beta chain) derives from a study of blood T cell repertoires in COVID-19. Study information: The study drew acute and convalescent COVID-19 samples from the United States, Italy and Spain.

In the authors' workflow: Reference gene primer amplification in the assay estimated nucleated cell counts. Method: immunoSEQ multiplex PCR; TCRdb's copy keeps in-frame clones and lacks some. That table is the source of V, J and clone size, and D and trimming were worked out from the DNA. Among 150,000 to 200,000 clones listed, under 90% were seen once. V was cut by 5 bases and J by 7 bases, with 8 bases left in between. Germline V gives CDR1 KGHSH, CDR2 LQKENI. The CDR3 consists of 11 residues. The sample comprised PBMCs or T cells enriched from blood (not recorded which). The chain employs TRBV18 and TRBJ1-1; perhaps TRBD1 as D (5 bases). The clonotype was recovered from a man aged 50-59 years who had recovered from COVID-19. The CDR3 loop reads CASSARGEAFF. CDR3 DNA sequence: TGTGCCAGCTCAGCTAGGGGTGAAGCTTTCTTT.